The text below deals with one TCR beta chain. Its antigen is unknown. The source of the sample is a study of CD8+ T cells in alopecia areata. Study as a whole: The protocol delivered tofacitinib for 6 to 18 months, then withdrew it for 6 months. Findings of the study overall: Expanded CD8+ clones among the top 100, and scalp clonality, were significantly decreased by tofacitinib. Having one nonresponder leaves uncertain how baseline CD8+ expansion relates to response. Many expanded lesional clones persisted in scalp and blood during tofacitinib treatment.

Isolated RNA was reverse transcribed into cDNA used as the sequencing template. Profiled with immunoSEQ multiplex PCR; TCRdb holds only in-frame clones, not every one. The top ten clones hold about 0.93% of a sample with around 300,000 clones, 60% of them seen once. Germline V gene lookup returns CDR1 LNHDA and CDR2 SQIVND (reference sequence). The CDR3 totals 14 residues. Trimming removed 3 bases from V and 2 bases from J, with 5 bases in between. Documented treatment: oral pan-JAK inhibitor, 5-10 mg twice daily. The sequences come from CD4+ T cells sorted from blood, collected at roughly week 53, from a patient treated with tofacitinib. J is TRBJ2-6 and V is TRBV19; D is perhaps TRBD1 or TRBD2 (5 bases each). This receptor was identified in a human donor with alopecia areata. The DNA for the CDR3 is TGTGCCAGTAGTATGGGGGCTGGGGCCAACGTCCTGACTTTC. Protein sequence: CASSMGAGANVLTF.